The 11 T cell receptor beta chains reported below all come from one sample, sequenced in a study of T-cell reconstitution after alpha-beta-depleted transplantation in children. As it was prepared, the TCRbeta library received unique molecular identifiers. TCRdb reprocessed the PCR reads with MiXCR, giving one entry per CDR3 protein. The profile shows 380,000 or so distinct CDR3 sequences, about an eighth of them singletons. Source: PBMCs, taken from the stem cell graft. All receptors come from a human donor who donated a stem cell graft to a child with Fanconi anemia.

The chain combines TRBV7-8 with TRBJ2-2; perhaps D is TRBD1 or TRBD2 (5 bases each). The CDR3 consists of 14 residues. V was clipped by 6 bases and J by 6 bases, with 14 bases between them. Looked up from germline, CDR1 is SGHVS and CDR2 is FQNEAQ. The CDR3 spells CASSPTLGAGELFF. Written as DNA, the CDR3 is TGTGCCAGCAGTCCAACACTAGGGGCCGGGGAGCTGTTTTTT.

The J gene is TRBJ2-3, the V gene TRBV12-3 or TRBV12-4; tentatively, D is TRBD2 (5 bases). The CDR3 sequence is 17 residues long. V dropped 5 bases and J dropped 8 bases, with 26 bases sitting between them. The CDR3 region is CASSPYRGGSPAGTQYF. The DNA for the CDR3 is TGTGCCAGCAGTCCCTACCGTGGCGGGTCACCAGCCGGTACGCAGTATTTT.

This chain connects TRBV7-8 to TRBJ2-1, with TRBD1 as a possible D gene (6 bases). The germline V gene encodes CDR1 SGHVS and CDR2 FQNEAQ. V was trimmed by 2 bases and J by 10 bases, leaving 9 bases between them. The CDR3 has 12 residues. The CDR3 sequence is CASSLQGLEQFF. The CDR3, as DNA: TGTGCCAGCAGCTTACAGGGGCTGGAGCAGTTCTTC.

This chain links TRBV5-1 with TRBJ1-3; D unclear. Germline V CDR1 and CDR2: SGHRS, YFSETQ. CDR3 length equals 15 residues. V was cut by 6 bases and J by 1 base, with 14 bases left in between. The CDR3 DNA reads as TGCGCCAGCACCGACCCGACAACTTCTGGAAACACCATATATTTT. Translated: CASTDPTTSGNTIYF.

The genes are TRBV5-1 and TRBJ2-5; D ambiguous. The CDR3 totals 14 residues. CDR1 SGHRS and CDR2 YFSETQ come from the germline V gene. Trimming stripped 2 bases from V and 1 base from J, with 9 bases between. As DNA, the CDR3 is TGCGCCAGCAGCTTAAGTAAGACCCAAGAGACCCAGTACTTC. It specifies CASSLSKTQETQYF.

CDR3 region: CASSGGQGYEQYV. In nucleotides, the CDR3 is TGTGCCAGCTCAGGAGGACAGGGCTACGAGCAGTACGTC. This chain uses TRBV18 with TRBJ2-7; 8 positions match TRBD1. Germline V gene sequence: CDR1 KGHSH, CDR2 LQKENI. The CDR3 runs to 13 residues. V gave up 5 bases and J gave up 3 bases; unmatched junction bases: 3.

This clonotype was picked up a small number of times. The chain joins TRBV5-1 to TRBJ2-1; possibly TRBD2 for D (5 bases). This CDR3 contains 15 residues. The V end lost 1 base, the J end lost 4 bases, and 12 bases lay between the germline ends. Germline CDR1 reads SGHRS; CDR2 reads YFSETQ. CDR3 coding DNA: TGCGCCAGCAGCTTGAGTACTAGTAAATACAATGAGCAGTTCTTC. Its protein product is CASSLSTSKYNEQFF.

This clonotype was seen at least ten times. The V and J genes are TRBV11-2 and TRBJ2-7; 7 bases match TRBD2. After removal of 2 bases from V and 3 bases from J, the junction contained 4 bases not matched to a gene. Germline V gene lookup returns CDR1 SGHAT and CDR2 FQNNGV. The CDR3 extends over 14 amino acids. In DNA, the CDR3 is TGTGCCAGCAGCTTACGGGGACTATACTACGAGCAGTACTTC. Translated: CASSLRGLYYEQYF.

V is TRBV21-1 and J is TRBJ1-2; no DNA check was done on the table's D call, TRBD1. TRBV21-1 is recorded as a pseudogene. The CDR3 is 17 amino acids. The CDR3 spells CASSTSKGLSQGDGYTF. The DNA for the CDR3 is TGTGCCAGCAGCACCTCTAAGGGTCTATCCCAGGGGGATGGCTACACCTTC.

The genes are TRBV20-1 and TRBJ1-1; 8 bases are a match to TRBD1. The CDR3 is 15 residues long. The germline gives CDR1 DFQATT, CDR2 SNEGSKA (reference sequence). V lost 7 bases, J lost 1 base, and 11 bases stayed unmatched. The CDR3 is CSGGAGGVKNTEAFF. The CDR3 nucleotides are TGCAGTGGAGGGGCAGGGGGCGTTAAGAACACTGAAGCTTTCTTT.

The V call is TRBV10-3, the J call TRBJ2-3; D call uncertain. CDR1 is ENHRY, CDR2 SYGVKD, per germline. The CDR3 has 14 residues. Trimming took off 2 bases at V and 7 bases at J, with 13 bases between the two ends. This CDR3 is CAISEPSPGYTQYF. In DNA, the CDR3 is TGTGCCATCAGTGAGCCAAGCCCGGGCTATACGCAGTATTTT.